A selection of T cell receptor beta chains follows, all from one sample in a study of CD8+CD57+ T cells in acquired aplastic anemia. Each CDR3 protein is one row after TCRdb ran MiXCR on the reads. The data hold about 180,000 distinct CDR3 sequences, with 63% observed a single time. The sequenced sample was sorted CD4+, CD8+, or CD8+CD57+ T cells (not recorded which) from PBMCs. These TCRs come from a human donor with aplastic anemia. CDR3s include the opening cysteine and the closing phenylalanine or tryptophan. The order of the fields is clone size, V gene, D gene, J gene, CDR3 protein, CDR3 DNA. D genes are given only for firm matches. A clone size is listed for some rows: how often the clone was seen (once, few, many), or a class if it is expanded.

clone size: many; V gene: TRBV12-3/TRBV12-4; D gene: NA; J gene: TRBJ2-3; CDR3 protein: CASSQTTQYF; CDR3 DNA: TGTGCCAGCAGCCAAACTACGCAGTATTTT
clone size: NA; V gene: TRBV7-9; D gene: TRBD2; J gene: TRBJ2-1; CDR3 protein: CASSSWTSVDEQFF; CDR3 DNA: TGTGCCAGCAGCTCATGGACTAGCGTCGATGAGCAGTTCTTC
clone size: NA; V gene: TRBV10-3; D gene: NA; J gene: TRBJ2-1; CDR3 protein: CASNLRALSYNEQFF; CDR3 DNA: TGTGCCAGCAACCTCAGGGCTCTCTCCTACAATGAGCAGTTCTTC
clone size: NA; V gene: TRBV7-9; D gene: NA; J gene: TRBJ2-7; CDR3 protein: CASSLVPFYEQYF; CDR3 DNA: TGTGCCAGCAGCTTGGTACCGTTCTACGAGCAGTACTTC
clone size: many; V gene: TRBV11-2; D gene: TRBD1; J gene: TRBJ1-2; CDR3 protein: CASRSRQGAHTDGYTF; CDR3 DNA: TGTGCCAGCAGGTCCCGACAGGGGGCCCACACTGATGGCTACACCTTC
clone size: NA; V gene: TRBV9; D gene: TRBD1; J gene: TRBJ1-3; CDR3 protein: CASSVGQFSGNTIYF; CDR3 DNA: TGTGCCAGCAGCGTGGGACAGTTCTCTGGAAACACCATATATTTT
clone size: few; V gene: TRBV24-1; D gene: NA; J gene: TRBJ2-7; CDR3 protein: CATGINFGEQYF; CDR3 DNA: TGTGCCACCGGGATCAACTTTGGGGAGCAGTACTTC
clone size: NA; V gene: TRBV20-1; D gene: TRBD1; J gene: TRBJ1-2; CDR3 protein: CSATLDRDHYGYTF; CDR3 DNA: TGCAGTGCTACTCTCGACAGGGACCACTATGGCTACACCTTC
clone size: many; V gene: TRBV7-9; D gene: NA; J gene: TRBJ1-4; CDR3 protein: CASSLALEAPNEKLFF; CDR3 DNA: TGTGCCAGCAGCTTAGCGCTGGAAGCCCCTAATGAAAAACTGTTTTTT
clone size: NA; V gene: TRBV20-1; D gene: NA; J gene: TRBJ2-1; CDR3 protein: CSARDVAVVQFF; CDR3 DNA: TGCAGTGCTAGAGATGTAGCGGTGGTGCAGTTCTTC
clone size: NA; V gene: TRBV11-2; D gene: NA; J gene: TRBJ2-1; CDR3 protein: CASSLQGPYKEQFF; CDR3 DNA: TGTGCCAGCAGCTTGCAGGGTCCCTACAAAGAGCAGTTCTTC
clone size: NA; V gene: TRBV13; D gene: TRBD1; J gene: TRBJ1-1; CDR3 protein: CASSADRGNTEAFF; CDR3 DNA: TGTGCCAGCAGCGCGGACAGGGGGAACACTGAAGCTTTCTTT
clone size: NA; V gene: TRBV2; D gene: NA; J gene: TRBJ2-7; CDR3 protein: CASSEWGNEQYF; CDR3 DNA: TGTGCCAGCAGTGAGTGGGGCAACGAGCAGTACTTC
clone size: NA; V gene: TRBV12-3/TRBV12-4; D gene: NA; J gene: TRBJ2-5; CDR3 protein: CASRGGSNQPQYF; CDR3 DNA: TGTGCCAGCAGGGGCGGCAGCAATCAGCCCCAGTACTTC
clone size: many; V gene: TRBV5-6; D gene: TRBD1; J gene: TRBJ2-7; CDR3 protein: CASSFQVGGAVYEQYF; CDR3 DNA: TGTGCCAGCAGCTTTCAGGTAGGGGGCGCAGTCTACGAGCAGTACTTC
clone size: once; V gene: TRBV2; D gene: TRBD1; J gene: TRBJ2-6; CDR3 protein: CASRTGRSGANVLTF; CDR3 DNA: TGTGCCAGCAGGACAGGGCGTTCTGGGGCCAACGTCCTGACTTTC
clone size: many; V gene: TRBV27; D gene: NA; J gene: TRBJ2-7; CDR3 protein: CASSLRVSYEQYF; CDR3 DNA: TGTGCCAGCAGTTTAAGGGTCTCCTACGAGCAGTACTTC
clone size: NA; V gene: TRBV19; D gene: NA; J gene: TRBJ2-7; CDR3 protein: CASSTQGREQYF; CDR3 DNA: TGTGCCAGTAGTACCCAGGGCCGGGAGCAGTACTTC
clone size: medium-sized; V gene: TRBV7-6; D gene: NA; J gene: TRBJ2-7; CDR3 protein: CASSLARDEQYF; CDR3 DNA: TGTGCCAGCAGCTTAGCCCGGGACGAGCAGTACTTC
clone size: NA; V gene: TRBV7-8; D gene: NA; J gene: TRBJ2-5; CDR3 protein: CASSLVAAKETQYF; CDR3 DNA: TGTGCCAGCAGCTTAGTCGCAGCTAAAGAGACCCAGTACTTC
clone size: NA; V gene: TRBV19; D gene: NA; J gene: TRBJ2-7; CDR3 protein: CASSIGTDEQYF; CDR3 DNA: TGTGCCAGTAGTATAGGAACGGATGAGCAGTACTTC
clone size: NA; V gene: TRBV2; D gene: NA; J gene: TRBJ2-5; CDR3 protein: CASKARLGTETQYF; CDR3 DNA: TGTGCCAGCAAGGCGAGGTTGGGGACAGAGACCCAGTACTTC
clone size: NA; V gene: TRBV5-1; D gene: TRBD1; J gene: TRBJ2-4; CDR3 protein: CASSLAYRGMSKNIQYF; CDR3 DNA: TGCGCCAGCAGCTTGGCATACAGGGGGATGTCCAAAAACATTCAGTACTTC
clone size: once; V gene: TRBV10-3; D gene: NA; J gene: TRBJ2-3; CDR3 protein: CAISAVIGATRDTQYF; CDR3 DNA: TGTGCCATCAGTGCGGTGATCGGCGCTACGAGGGATACGCAGTATTTT
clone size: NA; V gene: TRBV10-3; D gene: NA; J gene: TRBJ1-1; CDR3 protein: CVIRDSLVAEAFF; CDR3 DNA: TGTGTCATCAGGGACTCCTTGGTGGCTGAAGCTTTCTTT
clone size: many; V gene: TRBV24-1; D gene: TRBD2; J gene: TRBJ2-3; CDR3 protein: CATSDSGLAGGLSTDTQYF; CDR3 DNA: TGTGCCACCAGTGATTCGGGACTAGCGGGGGGACTCAGCACAGATACGCAGTATTTT
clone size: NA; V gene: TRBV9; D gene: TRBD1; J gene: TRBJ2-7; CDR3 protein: CASSPTGTDFYEQYF; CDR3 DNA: TGTGCCAGCAGCCCTACAGGGACAGACTTCTACGAGCAGTACTTC
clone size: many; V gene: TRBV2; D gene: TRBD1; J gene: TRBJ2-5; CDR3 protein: CASSEDRGLGETQYF; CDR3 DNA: TGTGCCAGCAGTGAAGACAGGGGGCTTGGAGAGACCCAGTACTTC